This record concerns one T cell receptor (beta chain) sequence. The antigen remains unidentified. One entry per CDR3 protein, called by TCRdb with MiXCR from the RT-PCR reads. The sample has 450,000 to 550,000 distinct CDR3 sequences, around 25% seen once. The sample is drawn from a study of response to subunit inactivated influenza vaccine. V trimming: 5 bases; J trimming: 6 bases; junction bases outside the gene matches: 16. This CDR3 is built from 16 residues. CDR1 LGHNA and CDR2 YNFKEQ come from the germline V gene. Whole-study results and caveats: The authors suggested that every seasonal influenza vaccination recruits few new T cells.

This chain uses TRBV4-2 with TRBJ2-7; 7 nucleotides match TRBD2. This sequence was found in a man over 45 who received an inactivated influenza vaccine. The source material was CD4+ T cells sorted from PBMCs, sampled more than 4 days after vaccination. The CDR3 sequence is CASSLGTMALTGEQYF. The CDR3 bases are TGTGCCAGCAGCTTAGGGACTATGGCTTTAACGGGCGAGCAGTACTTC.